This paragraph reports one T cell receptor (beta chain). This record comes from a study of Ad26.COV2.S vaccination and SARS-CoV-2 variants. V was trimmed by 1 base and J by 0 bases, leaving 10 bases between them. CDR3 length: 15 amino acids. Germline CDR1 reads LNHDA; CDR2 reads SQIVND (reference sequence). Assay: immunoSEQ multiplex PCR; the TCRdb copy retains only in-frame clones and omits some. The sample lists 300,000 to 400,000 clones, more than 75% seen once, with more than 3% in the top ten. Treatment specified: 15 to 20 received Ad26.COV2.S at low or high dose, single or two shots; several received placebo; per-sample allocation not given. The samples were gathered on day 63 after the first injection of vaccine or placebo. An adult of 18-55 years in Boston served as donor.

Sequencing was performed on peripheral blood, taken in a trial of Ad26.COV2.S vaccine versus placebo. The genes are TRBV19 and TRBJ2-7; TRBD1 might be the D (5 bases). This receptor was taken from a person aged 18-65 years who received the Ad26.COV2.S COVID-19 vaccine or a placebo. The CDR3 DNA follows: TGTGCCAGTAGTATAGGACAGTCCAGCTCCTACGAGCAGTACTTC. Its protein product is CASSIGQSSSYEQYF.